This T cell receptor (beta chain) was observed in a study of T-cell reconstitution after alpha-beta-depleted transplantation in children. Using unique molecular identifiers, the investigators prepared the TCRbeta library. TCRdb re-derived calls from the PCR reads in MiXCR, one entry per CDR3 protein. Counted here are about 340,000 distinct CDR3 sequences, 15% to 20% occurring once; the ten biggest clones make up roughly 40%. With 1 base removed from V and 4 bases from J, the gap between germline ends came to 1 base. CDR3 length equals 10 residues. Germline assignment: CDR1 GTSNPN and CDR2 SVGIG (reference sequence). Remarks on this clonotype: Its antigen is currently unknown.

Findings and limits, study-wide: Surviving thymic progenitors and recipient T cells were the source of high TCRbeta diversity at day 60 in some patients. Expanded graft clones, several hundred of them, were reportedly the source of alpha-beta T cells about two months after transplant.

The chain links TRBV30 to TRBJ2-5; D gene uncertain. The clonotype originates from a male patient between 2 and 10 years old who had a stem cell transplant for acute lymphoblastic leukemia, so the T cells may come from the graft donor. The sample in question was PBMCs, mostly from graft donor cells, obtained 360 days after TCRalphabeta/CD19-depleted stem cell transplant. The chain's CDR3 is CAWSGETQYF. The CDR3 DNA reads TGTGCCTGGAGTGGAGAGACCCAGTACTTC.